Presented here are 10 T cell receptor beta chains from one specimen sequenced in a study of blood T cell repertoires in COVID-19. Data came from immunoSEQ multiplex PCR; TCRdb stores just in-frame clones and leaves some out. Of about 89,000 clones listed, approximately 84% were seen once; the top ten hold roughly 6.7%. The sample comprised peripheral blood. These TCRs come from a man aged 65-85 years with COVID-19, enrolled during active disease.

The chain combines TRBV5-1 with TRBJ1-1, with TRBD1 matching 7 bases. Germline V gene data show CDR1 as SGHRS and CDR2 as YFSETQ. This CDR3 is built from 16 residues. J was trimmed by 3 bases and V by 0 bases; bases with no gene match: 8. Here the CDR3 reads CASSLGQGNVYTEAFF. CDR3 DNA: TGCGCCAGCAGCTTGGGACAGGGTAATGTCTACACTGAAGCTTTCTTT.

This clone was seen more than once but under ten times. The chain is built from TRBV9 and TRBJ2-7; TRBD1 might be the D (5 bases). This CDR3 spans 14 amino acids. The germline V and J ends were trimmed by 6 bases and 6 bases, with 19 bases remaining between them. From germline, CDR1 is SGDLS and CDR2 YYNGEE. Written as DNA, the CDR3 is TGTGCCAGCAACAAAGGGGCTAGTTCCACCGAGCAGTACTTC. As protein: CASNKGASSTEQYF.

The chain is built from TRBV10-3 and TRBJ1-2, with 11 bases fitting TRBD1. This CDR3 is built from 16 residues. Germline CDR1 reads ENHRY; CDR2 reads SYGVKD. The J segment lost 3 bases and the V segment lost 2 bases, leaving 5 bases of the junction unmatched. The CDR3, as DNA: TGTGCCATCAGTGAGGGACAGGGGGCCTGGGACTATGGCTACACCTTC. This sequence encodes CAISEGQGAWDYGYTF.

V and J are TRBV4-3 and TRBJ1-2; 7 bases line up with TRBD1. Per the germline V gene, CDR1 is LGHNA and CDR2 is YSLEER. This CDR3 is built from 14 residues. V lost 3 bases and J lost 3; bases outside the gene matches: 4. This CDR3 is CASSQRTGDYGYTF. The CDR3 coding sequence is TGCGCCAGCAGCCAGAGGACAGGCGACTATGGCTACACCTTC.

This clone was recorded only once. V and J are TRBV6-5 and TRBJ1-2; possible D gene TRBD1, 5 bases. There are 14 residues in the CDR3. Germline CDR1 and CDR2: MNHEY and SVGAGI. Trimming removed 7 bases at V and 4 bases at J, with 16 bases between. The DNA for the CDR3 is TGTGCCAGCAATTCTTTGGGGGGGGGCTATGGCTACACCTTC. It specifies CASNSLGGGYGYTF.

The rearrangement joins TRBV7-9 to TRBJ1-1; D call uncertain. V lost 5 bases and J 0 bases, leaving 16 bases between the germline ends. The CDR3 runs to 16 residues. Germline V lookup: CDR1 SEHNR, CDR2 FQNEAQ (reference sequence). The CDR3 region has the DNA TGTGCCAGCAGCCAACCCCCAGGCGCTCTGAACACTGAAGCTTTCTTT. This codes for CASSQPPGALNTEAFF.

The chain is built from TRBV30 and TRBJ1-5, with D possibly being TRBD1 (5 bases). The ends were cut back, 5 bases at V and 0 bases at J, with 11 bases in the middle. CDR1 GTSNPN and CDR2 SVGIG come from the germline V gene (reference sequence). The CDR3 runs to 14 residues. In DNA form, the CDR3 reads TGTGCCTGGGTAGGGGTCTATAGCAATCAGCCCCAGCATTTT. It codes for CAWVGVYSNQPQHF.

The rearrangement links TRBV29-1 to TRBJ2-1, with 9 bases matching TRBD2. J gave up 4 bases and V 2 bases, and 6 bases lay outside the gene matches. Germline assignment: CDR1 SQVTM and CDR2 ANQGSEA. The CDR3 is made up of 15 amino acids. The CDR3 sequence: CSVESLAGRYNEQFF. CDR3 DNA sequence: TGCAGCGTTGAATCACTAGCGGGCCGATACAATGAGCAGTTCTTC.

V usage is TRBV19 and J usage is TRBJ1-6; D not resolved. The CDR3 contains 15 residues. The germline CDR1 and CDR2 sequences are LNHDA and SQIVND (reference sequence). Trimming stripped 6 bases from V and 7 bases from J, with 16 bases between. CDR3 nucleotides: TGTGCCAGTAGGCGATCACGAAGTTCAAATTCACCCCTCCACTTT. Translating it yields CASRRSRSSNSPLHF.

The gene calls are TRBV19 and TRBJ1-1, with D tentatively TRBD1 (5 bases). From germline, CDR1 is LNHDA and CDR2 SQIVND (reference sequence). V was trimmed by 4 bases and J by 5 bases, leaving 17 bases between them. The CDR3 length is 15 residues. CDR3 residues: CASSRGPPGGTEAFF. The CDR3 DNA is TGTGCCAGTAGTAGAGGGCCCCCCGGGGGAACTGAAGCTTTCTTT.